These 18 T cell receptor beta chains originate from one sample sequenced in a study of CD8+ T cells in alopecia areata. RNA, once extracted, was reverse transcribed into cDNA for use as the sequencing template. Here immunoSEQ multiplex PCR was the method, and the copy in TCRdb shows in-frame clones only, minus some. The data show about 120,000 clones, with less than 45% seen just once and 3% to 3.5% held by the top ten. The sequencing sample was made of CD4+ T cells sorted from blood. The receptors stem from a human donor with alopecia areata.

This clone was detected only a few times. This chain uses TRBV6-8 with TRBJ2-3; no firm D call. V was pared by 0 bases and J by 6 bases, with 16 bases between. The CDR3 is 16 residues long. Germline assignment: CDR1 MNHGY and CDR2 SAAAGT. CDR3 residues: CASSYSRTAIGDTQYF. The CDR3 DNA follows: TGTGCCAGCAGTTACTCGCGGACCGCAATCGGCGATACGCAGTATTTT.

The rearrangement links TRBV28 to TRBJ1-1; 9 bases align to TRBD1. The CDR3 consists of 13 residues. The germline CDR1 and CDR2 sequences are MDHEN and SYDVKM. The junction had 9 bases not matched to a gene; V was cut back by 9 bases and J by 7 bases. CDR3 nucleotides: TGTGCCAGTCGGACAGGGGAAGACATTGAAGCTTTCTTT. Its translation is CASRTGEDIEAFF.

This clone turned up a few times. V and J are TRBV20-1 and TRBJ1-2, with D unclear. The CDR3 is made up of 9 amino acids. CDR1 DFQATT and CDR2 SNEGSKA come from the germline V gene (reference sequence). V lost 8 bases and J 5 bases, leaving 6 bases between the germline ends. DNA for the CDR3: TGCAGTCCATCGTATGGCTACACCTTC. Translating gives CSPSYGYTF.

This clone was counted a few times. V usage is TRBV28 and J usage is TRBJ2-5; 9 bases line up with TRBD2. CDR3 size: 17 residues. Germline CDR1 is MDHEN and CDR2 is SYDVKM. J lost 2 bases, V lost 10 bases, and 17 bases had no gene match. The CDR3 nucleotides read TGTGCCATCTCAGGGCGGGCTAGCGGGATGCTACAAGAGACCCAGTACTTC. Translated: CAISGRASGMLQETQYF.

This clone was counted between two and nine times. The J gene is TRBJ1-2, the V gene TRBV7-9, with 10 bases aligning to TRBD1. V shed 5 bases and J 6 bases; nucleotides not matched to a gene: 6. Germline V CDR1 and CDR2: SEHNR, FQNEAQ (reference sequence). This CDR3 has 14 residues. Written as DNA, the CDR3 is TGTGCCAGCAGCGACCGGGACAGGGGAAATGGCTACACCTTC. Translated: CASSDRDRGNGYTF. Supplemented by reference TRBV7-9 and TRBJ1-2, the full variable domain reads DTGVSQNPRHKITKRGQNVTFRCDPISEHNRLYWYRQTLGQGPEFLTYFQNEAQLEKSRLLSDRFSAERPKGSFSTLEIQRTEQGDSAMYLCASSDRDRGNGYTFGSGTRLTVV.

This clone was seen only a few times. This chain uses TRBV29-1 with TRBJ1-6, with TRBD1 matching over 12 bases. CDR3 length: 14 residues. Germline CDR1 reads SQVTM; CDR2 reads ANQGSEA. J was trimmed by 10 bases and V by 5 bases; bases with no gene match: 6. This CDR3 reads CSVSGTGGNSPLHF. The CDR3, as DNA: TGCAGCGTTTCCGGGACAGGGGGCAACTCACCCCTCCACTTT.

The chain joins TRBV30 to TRBJ2-5; 8 nucleotides match TRBD1. With V trimmed by 1 base and J by 7 bases, 5 bases remained unmatched. The CDR3 covers 13 residues. Germline CDR1 GTSNPN, CDR2 SVGIG (reference sequence). CDR3 nucleotide sequence: TGTGCCTGGAGTGGTGACAGGGGAACGACCCAGTACTTC. Protein sequence: CAWSGDRGTTQYF.

The V gene is TRBV6-5, the J gene TRBJ1-1, with 11 positions matching TRBD1. This CDR3 is built from 14 residues. CDR1 and CDR2 from the germline V gene are MNHEY and SVGAGI. V dropped 8 bases and J dropped 6; count of bases not matched to a gene: 8. CDR3 in DNA: TGTGCCAGCGCTACGGGACAGGGGGTCGCTGAAGCTTTCTTT. Translating gives CASATGQGVAEAFF.

The chain uses TRBV29-1 and TRBJ1-1, with no clear D. With 4 bases removed from V and 3 bases from J, the gap between germline ends came to 9 bases. Germline-derived CDR1 and CDR2 are SQVTM and ANQGSEA. The CDR3 length is 12 residues. This chain's CDR3 is CSVAIGDTEAFF. CDR3 nucleotide sequence: TGCAGCGTTGCCATCGGGGACACTGAAGCTTTCTTT.

The J gene is TRBJ1-1, the V gene TRBV19; no firm D call. From germline, CDR1 is LNHDA and CDR2 SQIVND (reference sequence). The CDR3 loop spans 13 amino acids. V shed 6 bases and J shed 11 bases, with 19 bases lying between them. The CDR3 DNA is TGTGCCAGTAGCCTCCGTGTCGAGAGTGATGCTTTCTTT. Its protein product is CASSLRVESDAFF.

This clone was counted between two and nine times. The chain couples TRBV7-9 to TRBJ2-3; D possibly uses TRBD1 or TRBD2 (6 bases each). The CDR3 is 17 amino acids. The V gene lost 7 bases and the J gene lost 3 bases, with 23 bases spanning the gap. From germline, CDR1 is SEHNR and CDR2 FQNEAQ (reference sequence). CDR3 protein: CASTRWRGELFTDTQYF. The CDR3 region has the DNA TGTGCCAGCACCCGGTGGAGGGGGGAGCTGTTTACAGATACGCAGTATTTT. Together with reference TRBV7-9 and TRBJ2-3, the CDR3 gives the full variable domain: DTGVSQNPRHKITKRGQNVTFRCDPISEHNRLYWYRQTLGQGPEFLTYFQNEAQLEKSRLLSDRFSAERPKGSFSTLEIQRTEQGDSAMYLCASTRWRGELFTDTQYFGPGTRLTVL.

This clone was observed once. The J gene is TRBJ2-1, the V gene TRBV9; tentative D call: TRBD2 (6 bases). Germline V gives CDR1 SGDLS, CDR2 YYNGEE. The ends were cut back, 0 bases at V and 4 bases at J, with 11 bases in the middle. The CDR3 is 15 amino acids. CDR3 protein: CASSVEDYDYNEQFF. In DNA, the CDR3 is TGTGCCAGCAGCGTAGAGGACTACGATTACAATGAGCAGTTCTTC.

As DNA, the CDR3 is TGTGCCAGCAGCAACCGGCAAGAGACCCAGTACTTC. This sequence encodes CASSNRQETQYF. The chain has TRBV7-2 and TRBJ2-5; D is unresolved. Germline values: CDR1 SGHTA, CDR2 FQGNSA. The CDR3 sequence is 12 residues long. The V end was cut by 5 bases, the J end by 2 bases, with 6 bases between. The full variable domain, with the rest looked up from reference TRBV7-2 and TRBJ2-5, is GAGVSQSPSNKVTEKGKDVELRCDPISGHTALYWYRQSLGQGLEFLIYFQGNSAPDKSGLPSDRFSAERTGGSVSTLTIQRTQQEDSAVYLCASSNRQETQYFGPGTRLLVL.

This clone came up a few times. V gene TRBV28 combines with J gene TRBJ2-1; the D call may be TRBD1 or TRBD2 (5 bases each). Trimming removed 5 bases from V and 3 bases from J, with 11 bases in between. CDR1 and CDR2 (germline): MDHEN, SYDVKM. The CDR3 extends over 14 amino acids. CDR3 DNA sequence: TGTGCCAGCAGTCCGGGACGCAACTACAATGAGCAGTTCTTC. This codes for CASSPGRNYNEQFF.

V gene TRBV18 combines with J gene TRBJ2-7; TRBD2 aligns across 11 bases. This CDR3 is built from 15 residues. J lost 6 bases, V lost 2 bases, and 6 bases had no gene match. CDR1 and CDR2 (germline): KGHSH, LQKENI. CDR3 DNA: TGTGCCAGCTCACCAACGACTAGCGGGACAGGCGAGCAGTACTTC. It yields the protein CASSPTTSGTGEQYF.

This clone showed up just a few times. The genes are TRBV5-1 and TRBJ2-2, with D perhaps being TRBD1 or TRBD2 (5 bases each). The germline V and J ends were trimmed by 1 base and 5 bases, with 12 bases remaining between them. CDR1 and CDR2 (germline): SGHRS, YFSETQ. The CDR3 has 15 amino acids. The CDR3 DNA is TGCGCCAGCAGCTTGATCCCGTGGGGGACCGGGGAGCTGTTTTTT. Translating gives CASSLIPWGTGELFF. Complete variable domain (other parts from reference TRBV5-1 and TRBJ2-2): KAGVTQTPRYLIKTRGQQVTLSCSPISGHRSVSWYQQTPGQGLQFLFEYFSETQRNKGNFPGRFSGRQFSNSRSEMNVSTLELGDSALYLCASSLIPWGTGELFFGEGSRLTVL.

This sequence joins TRBV6-1 and TRBJ2-3; D ambiguous. CDR3 size: 13 residues. Germline V gene sequence: CDR1 MNHNS, CDR2 SASEGT. V shed 5 bases and J shed 2 bases, with 8 bases lying between them. CDR3 sequence reads: CASSWHHTDTQYF. In DNA form, the CDR3 reads TGTGCCAGCAGTTGGCACCACACAGATACGCAGTATTTT.

In its sample, this clone was seen a few times. The chain has TRBV30 and TRBJ1-1; D is possibly TRBD1 (5 bases). The CDR3 contains 14 residues. V dropped 0 bases and J dropped 6 bases, with 14 bases sitting between them. Germline values: CDR1 GTSNPN, CDR2 SVGIG (reference sequence). The chain's CDR3 is CAWSVTGTRAEAFF. CDR3 DNA sequence: TGTGCCTGGAGTGTAACAGGAACCAGGGCTGAAGCTTTCTTT. Full variable domain (rest looked up from reference TRBV30 and TRBJ1-1): SQTIHQWPATLVQPVGSPLSLECTVEGTSNPNLYWYRQAAGRGLQLLFYSVGIGQISSEVPQNLSASRPQDRQFILSSKKLLLSDSGFYLCAWSVTGTRAEAFFGQGTRLTVV.